This T cell receptor beta chain came from a study of blood T cell repertoires in COVID-19. As for the study in general: The study drew acute and convalescent COVID-19 samples from the United States, Italy and Spain. PBMCs, B-cell-depleted T cells, or T cells were the source of the cDNA or gDNA that made up the material.

How the authors handled the data: Amplification with reference gene primers provided the estimates of nucleated cell counts. Produced via immunoSEQ multiplex PCR; TCRdb's table is partial and in-frame only. D and trimming come from the DNA, and the V and J calls and clone size come from that table. The data contain about 220,000 clones, around four fifths of them singletons. Per the germline V gene, CDR1 is SGHAT and CDR2 is FQNNGV. The V gene lost 1 base and the J gene lost 3 bases, with 9 bases spanning the gap. This CDR3 spans 14 amino acids. This sequence originates from a woman aged 60-75 years who had recovered from COVID-19. Sequenced input: peripheral blood. The chain employs TRBV11-2 and TRBJ1-2; D ambiguous. CDR3 DNA: TGTGCCAGCAGCTTAGTCCGCACGGACTATGGCTACACCTTC. This translates into CASSLVRTDYGYTF.